Sequencing of this T cell receptor (beta chain) was carried out in a study of blood T cell repertoires in COVID-19. Looking at the study overall: Some COVID-19 samples were acute and others convalescent; all came from the United States, Italy and Spain. T cells, B-cell-depleted T cells, or PBMCs provided the cDNA or gDNA that served as material.

Assay: immunoSEQ multiplex PCR; the TCRdb copy retains only in-frame clones and omits some. The data hold 250,000 to 300,000 clones, with around 81% observed a single time. With 3 bases removed from V and 2 bases from J, the gap between germline ends came to 14 bases. Germline assignment: CDR1 SGHNT and CDR2 YYREEE (reference sequence). The CDR3 contains 15 residues. Which cohort a participant joined came from the clinical history participants gave. Two consecutive negative NP/OP PCR tests, clearance, or resolved symptoms defined Cohort 3 recovery. The material sequenced was PBMCs or T cells enriched from blood (not recorded which). V is TRBV5-4 and J is TRBJ2-5; D call uncertain. The source of this sequence is a man over 45 who had recovered from COVID-19. CDR3 DNA: TGTGCCAGCAGCTCTCAGACTCCCGGGCAAGAGACCCAGTACTTC. Translation gives CASSSQTPGQETQYF.